What follows describes a single T cell receptor (beta chain). This specimen belongs to a study of blood T cell repertoires in COVID-19. About the study: From T cells, B-cell-depleted T cells, or PBMCs came the material, which was cDNA or gDNA.

Original processing methods: Reference gene primer amplification gave nucleated cell count estimates. TCRdb's copy holds only in-frame clones and misses some; the assay was immunoSEQ multiplex PCR. V and J calls and clone size come straight from that table; D and trimming were deduced from the DNA. Here the sample spans 300,000 to 400,000 clones, 85% being singletons. Germline values: CDR1 SQVTM, CDR2 ANQGSEA. V lost 4 bases, J lost 4 bases, and 7 bases lay in between. The CDR3 is made up of 11 amino acids. Grouping used clinical history reported by participants in a survey and questionnaire. Within 2 weeks before study entry, exposed participants met a COVID-19 case.

The sequence derives from a woman aged 25 to 45 who had been exposed to COVID-19. The sequenced sample consisted of PBMCs or T cells enriched from blood (not recorded which). The chain uses TRBV29-1 and TRBJ2-5; D is ambiguous. For the CDR3, the DNA is TGCAGCGTTGTCCTCGGAGAGACCCAGTACTTC. Protein product: CSVVLGETQYF.